These 4 T cell receptor beta chains originate from one sample sequenced in a study of T cells after yellow fever vaccination. Using its own MiXCR run on the 5' RACE reads, TCRdb lists one record per CDR3 protein. The sample yields 300,000 to 450,000 distinct CDR3 sequences, around 6.4% seen once. Sample: PBMCs, taken 5 days after the yellow fever booster vaccination. These receptor sequences come from a man younger than 45 who received the YFV17D yellow fever vaccine.

This clonotype has more than one count but fewer than ten. The chain is built from TRBV10-3 and TRBJ2-1, with TRBD2 matching 11 bases. Germline CDR1 and CDR2: ENHRY and SYGVKD. V lost 3 bases and J lost 11; bases outside the gene matches: 3. CDR3 length: 13 amino acids. CDR3 in amino acids: CAISEGTSGKQFF. The CDR3 DNA follows: TGTGCCATCAGTGAAGGGACTAGCGGCAAGCAGTTCTTC.

This clonotype was observed many times. V usage is TRBV23-1 and J usage is TRBJ2-1; possibly TRBD1 for D (5 bases). TRBV23-1 is an ORF; its function is uncertain. Trimming removed 4 bases from V and 10 bases from J, with 20 bases in between. This CDR3 contains 15 residues. The CDR3 sequence: CASSRSEKGLREQFF. CDR3 nucleotides: TGCGCCAGCAGTCGGTCGGAAAAGGGGCTGAGGGAGCAGTTCTTC.

Many counts were recorded for this clonotype. The chain employs TRBV5-8 and TRBJ1-2, with a weak D call TRBD1 (5 bases). CDR3 length equals 12 residues. Trimming cost V 4 bases and J 6 bases, with 10 bases left between them. Germline values: CDR1 SGHTS, CDR2 YDEGEE. The CDR3 DNA follows: TGTGCCAGCAGCCCCGCGGGGGATGGCTACACCTTC. Translation gives CASSPAGDGYTF.

For the CDR3, the DNA is TGCAGTGGAGGACAGGGTTTAGACTATGGCTACACCTTC. It specifies CSGGQGLDYGYTF. The chain combines TRBV20-1 with TRBJ1-2; 8 nucleotides align to TRBD1. The germline V gene has CDR1 DFQATT and CDR2 SNEGSKA (reference sequence). V dropped 7 bases and J dropped 3; count of bases not matched to a gene: 7. The CDR3 spans 13 residues.